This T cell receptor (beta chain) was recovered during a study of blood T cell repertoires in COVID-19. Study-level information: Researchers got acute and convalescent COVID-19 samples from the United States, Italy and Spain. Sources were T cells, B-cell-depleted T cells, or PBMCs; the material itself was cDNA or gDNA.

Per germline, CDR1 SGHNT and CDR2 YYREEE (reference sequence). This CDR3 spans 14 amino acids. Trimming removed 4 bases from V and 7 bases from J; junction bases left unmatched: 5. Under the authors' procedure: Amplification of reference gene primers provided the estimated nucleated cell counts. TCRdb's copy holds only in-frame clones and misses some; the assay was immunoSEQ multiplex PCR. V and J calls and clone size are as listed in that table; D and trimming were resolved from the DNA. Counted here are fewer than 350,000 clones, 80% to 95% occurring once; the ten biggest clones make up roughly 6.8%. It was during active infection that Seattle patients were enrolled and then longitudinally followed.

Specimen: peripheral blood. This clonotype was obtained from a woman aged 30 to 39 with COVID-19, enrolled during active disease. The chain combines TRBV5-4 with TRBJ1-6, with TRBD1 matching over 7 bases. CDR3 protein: CASSVPGQNSPLHF. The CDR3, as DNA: TGTGCCAGCAGCGTACCGGGACAGAATTCACCCCTCCACTTT.